This entry is about one T cell receptor (beta chain). This clone is a singleton in its sample. Its cognate antigen has yet to be identified. No much larger clone exists at a distance of one base, and base qualities are not known. The entry originates in a study of T cell responses to AZD1222 COVID-19 vaccine (dated by TCRdb to about 2021). Broadly, across the study: TCR sequencing was performed for 230 to 250 trial participants, of whom approximately 200 were given two doses of AZD1222 and roughly 25 were given two doses of MenACWY control vaccine. Trial participants were enrolled by age into subgroups of 18-55, 56-69 and 70-plus years, and around 150, 29 and 61 TCR-sequenced participants, respectively, were included in these subgroups. Broad study findings and their caveats: Nearly half of unique spike-specific TCRs reportedly recognized epitopes outside regions mutated in the B.1.351 and B.1.1.7 variants. The 56-69-year group was small, and its depth increase did not reach significance, likely because of low power. Conclusions about previously exposed vaccinees were limited because only six AZD1222 recipients were SARS-CoV-2 seropositive at baseline. Because no day 14 peak-response samples were available, the repertoires could be characterized only after the peak T cell response. After two AZD1222 doses, both the breadth and the depth of spike-specific TCRs were significantly higher than at day 0 and than in MenACWY recipients. CD4 TCRs associated with the vaccine covered the entire spike protein, and the dominant responses were in regions 160-218 and 743-854. Participants were mostly white British and included more females than males, and it was suggested by the authors that clonal diversity may have been underestimated.

The CDR3 regions of human TCRbeta chains were subjected to immunosequencing. Regarding the original processing steps: TCRs in the repertoires were compared against a reference library of SARS-CoV-2-specific TCRs that had been generated with the MIRA antigen-specificity platform. Breadth was defined as the fraction of unique TCRs that were SARS-CoV-2-associated, and depth was defined as the fraction of total T cells that were SARS-CoV-2-associated. Using the MIRA data, each spike-specific TCR was mapped to the spike region that the TCR reacts to and placed in a CD4 or CD8 class. Log10-transformed breadth and depth values were compared by one-way ANOVA with Sidak's multiple comparisons tests. In its TCRdb copy, this immuneACCESS table keeps in-frame sequences only and misses some clones. Where compared with another copy, unresolved V genes explain less than half of these, and the others have no known cause. Clonal size and the V and J genes are those of that table, whereas D and trimming came from the DNA. The sample table contains fewer than 120,000 clones; only one count was recorded for 80% to 95% of them. Almost 2.5% of the sample is taken by the ten largest.

Taken with the paper, the label for time point translates to: about 28 days (+/-7) after the second vaccine dose. Because spike-specific TCR depth and breadth did not differ between the two schedules, AZD1222 recipients who got a second dose at roughly 4 weeks were pooled with those who got a second dose at roughly 12 weeks. Samples from vaccinated people were obtained from the UK trials COV001 and COV002, which included a single-blind randomized controlled phase 2/3 trial of AZD1222 (ChAdOx1 nCoV-19) in healthy adults. For TCRbeta chain sequencing, PBMC samples were collected from trial participants at day 0 and at day 28 after the second dose. Via the germline V gene, CDR1 is MNHEY and CDR2 SVGAGI. V is cut by 6 bases and J by 2 bases, and the space between the germline ends is 13 bases. From cysteine to phenylalanine, the CDR3 is 14 amino acids long. Just CDR3 DNA is preserved here, 42 bases in frame from base 1.

The V and J segments used are TRBV6-5 and TRBJ1-1; TRBD1 is possibly the D segment (5 matching bases). This sample comprised peripheral blood, obtained 28 days after the second AZD1222 dose. The receptor was isolated from an adult who received the AZD1222 COVID-19 vaccine. The CDR3 region reads CASRLGRRNTEAFF. In nucleotides, the sequence is TGTGCCAGCAGGCTGGGACGGCGTAACACTGAAGCTTTCTTT.